This passage covers 16 T cell receptor beta chains from one sample sequenced in a study of T-cell memory formation after mild COVID-19. TCRdb fed the 5' RACE reads into MiXCR, producing one record per CDR3 protein. Here the sample spans 250,000 or so distinct CDR3 sequences, 15% to 20% being singletons. Sequencing used PBMCs or a T cell subset sorted from them (not recorded which). These receptors came from a man in his late teens or twenties who had mild COVID-19 (a few samples of this study predate the infection). Cell type and time point are not known.

This clonotype was detected only a few times. V gene TRBV20-1 combines with J gene TRBJ2-1; 9 nucleotides line up with TRBD2. The length of the CDR3 is 14 residues. Germline assignment: CDR1 DFQATT and CDR2 SNEGSKA (reference sequence). Trimming took 5 bases from V and 6 from J; bases not matched to a gene: 8. The CDR3 DNA sequence: TGCAGTGCTCCTTGGGGTAGCGGGGGCAATGAGCAGTTCTTC. It encodes CSAPWGSGGNEQFF.

This clonotype was recorded a few times. The chain links TRBV7-2 to TRBJ1-2; weak D call: TRBD1 (5 bases). The CDR3 is 14 amino acids. In germline, CDR1 is SGHTA, CDR2 FQGNSA. The V and J ends lost 2 bases and 6 bases respectively, with 13 bases between them. In DNA, the CDR3 is TGTGCCAGCAGCTTACTCGGCAGGGATCATGGCTACACCTTC. This encodes CASSLLGRDHGYTF.

This clonotype is a singleton in its sample. V usage is TRBV20-1 and J usage is TRBJ1-1; TRBD1 matches at 10 bases. This CDR3 comprises 12 residues. V lost 8 bases and J lost 11; bases outside the gene matches: 11. Germline V gene sequence: CDR1 DFQATT, CDR2 SNEGSKA (reference sequence). CDR3 region: CSPRGDRGGAFF. In DNA form, the CDR3 reads TGCAGTCCCCGTGGGGACAGGGGTGGGGCTTTCTTT.

The sample holds a few counts of this clonotype. This chain uses TRBV7-2 with TRBJ2-1; 9 nucleotides line up with TRBD2. CDR3 size: 15 residues. Germline CDR1 is SGHTA and CDR2 is FQGNSA. The J segment lost 5 bases and the V segment lost 5 bases, leaving 7 bases of the junction unmatched. Here the CDR3 reads CASSPQRGENNEQFF. CDR3 in DNA: TGTGCCAGCAGCCCCCAGCGGGGGGAAAACAATGAGCAGTTCTTC.

This clonotype has just a few counts. The V call is TRBV5-1, the J call TRBJ2-3; a weak D match, TRBD2 (7 bases). This CDR3 has 15 amino acids. The germline CDR1 and CDR2 sequences are SGHRS and YFSETQ. Trimming stripped 4 bases from V and 5 bases from J, with 17 bases between. CDR3 nucleotide sequence: TGCGCCAGCAGCACTACAGGGAGGGTTGGAGATACGCAGTATTTT. It is translated as CASSTTGRVGDTQYF.

The chain uses TRBV3-1 and TRBJ2-1; 12 nucleotides line up with TRBD2. Germline values: CDR1 LGHDT, CDR2 YNNKEL (reference sequence). The J segment lost 9 bases and the V segment lost 4 bases, leaving 7 bases of the junction unmatched. CDR3 length: 15 amino acids. CDR3 in DNA: TGTGCCAGCAGCCCCGGACTAGCGGGGCTTCGTGAGCAGTTCTTC. Its protein is CASSPGLAGLREQFF.

The rearrangement links TRBV7-2 to TRBJ1-6, with 7 nucleotides matching TRBD1. J was trimmed by 10 bases and V by 5 bases; bases with no gene match: 11. There are 15 residues in the CDR3. CDR1 SGHTA and CDR2 FQGNSA come from the germline V gene. The CDR3 loop reads CASSPYGDSQSPLHF. The CDR3 DNA reads TGTGCCAGCAGCCCGTACGGGGACAGTCAGTCACCCCTCCACTTT.

The sample holds a few counts of this clonotype. The chain combines TRBV5-1 with TRBJ2-3; D possibly uses TRBD1 or TRBD2 (6 bases each). The V gene's germline CDR1 is SGHRS and CDR2 YFSETQ. The length of the CDR3 is 15 residues. The germline V and J ends were trimmed by 6 bases and 0 bases, with 14 bases remaining between them. The CDR3 coding sequence is TGCGCCAGCACCATCTCGGGGGCCAGCACAGATACGCAGTATTTT. It codes for CASTISGASTDTQYF. The full variable domain, with the rest looked up from reference TRBV5-1 and TRBJ2-3, is KAGVTQTPRYLIKTRGQQVTLSCSPISGHRSVSWYQQTPGQGLQFLFEYFSETQRNKGNFPGRFSGRQFSNSRSEMNVSTLELGDSALYLCASTISGASTDTQYFGPGTRLTVL.

The rearrangement links TRBV6-5 to TRBJ2-3; the match to TRBD1 covers 7 bases. The CDR3 spans 14 residues. J lost 6 bases, V lost 0 bases, and 3 bases had no gene match. The V gene's germline CDR1 is MNHEY and CDR2 SVGAGI. DNA for the CDR3: TGTGCCAGCAGTTACTCAGGGGGCGGCGATACGCAGTATTTT. As protein: CASSYSGGGDTQYF.

This clonotype was detected a few times. The chain combines TRBV24-1 with TRBJ2-3, with 11 bases matching TRBD1. V was clipped by 4 bases and J by 5 bases; unmatched bases: 4. The CDR3 is made up of 15 amino acids. From germline, CDR1 is KGHDR and CDR2 SFDVKD. CDR3 protein: CATSDPGTGGDTQYF. CDR3 coding DNA: TGTGCCACCAGTGACCCTGGGACAGGGGGAGATACGCAGTATTTT.

This clonotype turned up a few times. The J gene is TRBJ2-3, the V gene TRBV20-1, with 9 bases identical to TRBD2. Trimming took 6 bases from V and 3 from J; bases not matched to a gene: 10. Germline lookup yields CDR1 DFQATT and CDR2 SNEGSKA (reference sequence). The CDR3 is 15 amino acids. The CDR3 sequence: CSALPPTSGTDTQYF. CDR3 nucleotide sequence: TGCAGTGCCCTTCCCCCGACTAGCGGTACAGATACGCAGTATTTT.

As DNA, the CDR3 is TGTGCCAGCAGTTACTCAGCAGCGGGGTTGGTTTACGAGCAGTACTTC. This sequence encodes CASSYSAAGLVYEQYF. J is TRBJ2-7 and V is TRBV6-5, with 7 bases aligning to TRBD2. The CDR3 covers 16 residues. J gave up 4 bases and V 0 bases, and 9 bases lay outside the gene matches. Germline lookup yields CDR1 MNHEY and CDR2 SVGAGI.

This clonotype has only a few counts. CDR3 in DNA: TGTGCCAGCACGGACAGGATCGGCTATGGCTACACCTTC. Amino acids: CASTDRIGYGYTF. The rearrangement joins TRBV6-2 or TRBV6-3 to TRBJ1-2; 7 bases agree with TRBD1. The CDR3 loop spans 13 amino acids. The germline V gene encodes CDR1 MNHEY and CDR2 SVGEGT. Losses at the gene ends were 7 bases for V and 4 bases for J; bases not matched to a gene: 6.

The sample holds many counts of this clonotype. The rearrangement uses TRBV10-2 and TRBJ2-3; tentatively, D is TRBD2 (5 bases). The CDR3 contains 14 residues. V was cut by 3 bases and J by 1 base, with 8 bases left in between. Germline V CDR1 and CDR2: WSHSY, SAAADI. The CDR3 region has the DNA TGCGCCAGCAGTGATACCGGGGGCACAGATACGCAGTATTTT. Its protein product is CASSDTGGTDTQYF.

Many counts were recorded for this clonotype. The chain recombines TRBV25-1 with TRBJ1-1; 7 nucleotides match TRBD1. V shed 4 bases and J 6 bases; nucleotides not matched to a gene: 8. CDR3 length equals 14 residues. The germline gives CDR1 MGHDK, CDR2 SYGVNS. This chain's CDR3 is CASSGHRGRSEAFF. CDR3 bases: TGTGCCAGCAGTGGTCACAGGGGAAGGTCTGAAGCTTTCTTT. Drawing the rest from reference TRBV25-1 and TRBJ1-1, the complete variable domain is EADIYQTPRYLVIGTGKKITLECSQTMGHDKMYWYQQDPGMELHLIHYSYGVNSTEKGDLSSESTVSRIRTEHFPLTLESARPSHTSQYLCASSGHRGRSEAFFGQGTRLTVV.

The CDR3 reads CASSETGANQPQHF. CDR3 bases: TGTGCCAGCAGCGAAACAGGGGCCAATCAGCCCCAGCATTTT. The chain links TRBV12-3 or TRBV12-4 to TRBJ1-5; 7 bases are a match to TRBD1. The V gene end was trimmed by 6 bases and the J gene end by 3 bases; junction bases not matched to a gene: 5. The CDR3 sequence is 14 residues long.